These T cell receptor beta chains were read from a single sample in a study of CD8 T cells in ankylosing spondylitis. TCRdb passed the 5' RACE reads through MiXCR, listing each CDR3 protein once. The data show about 310,000 distinct CDR3 sequences, more than 20% seen once. Sequenced sample: blood, either unsorted or a sorted T cell fraction (not recorded which). These receptors originate from a female donor with ankylosing spondylitis or in good health (not recorded which). Each CDR3 is given with its conserved first and last residue. Each record gives: J gene, clone size, D gene, V gene, CDR3 protein, CDR3 DNA. The D gene is left open where the match is weak. Clone sizes are given selectively: once, few, many, or a class where the clone is expanded.

j_gene: TRBJ1-2
abundance: few
d_gene: TRBD1
v_gene: TRBV6-2/TRBV6-3
CDR3aa: CATGQDYGYTF
CDR3nt: TGTGCCACAGGACAGGACTATGGCTACACCTTC

j_gene: TRBJ2-1
abundance: few
d_gene: .
v_gene: TRBV5-1
CDR3aa: CASSLTIAGNNEQFF
CDR3nt: TGCGCCAGCAGCTTGACGATAGCTGGTAACAATGAGCAGTTCTTC

j_gene: TRBJ2-3
abundance: few
d_gene: .
v_gene: TRBV13
CDR3aa: CASSLTGREDTQYF
CDR3nt: TGTGCCAGCAGCTTGACAGGGCGGGAAGATACGCAGTATTTT

j_gene: TRBJ2-3
abundance: .
d_gene: TRBD1
v_gene: TRBV20-1
CDR3aa: CSASTGHTDTQYF
CDR3nt: TGCAGTGCTTCGACAGGGCACACAGATACGCAGTATTTT

j_gene: TRBJ2-2
abundance: .
d_gene: TRBD2
v_gene: TRBV6-5
CDR3aa: CASSYSSPSAGGNTGELFF
CDR3nt: TGTGCCAGCAGTTACTCAAGTCCAAGCGCGGGAGGAAACACCGGGGAGCTGTTTTTT

j_gene: TRBJ2-5
abundance: few
d_gene: .
v_gene: TRBV9
CDR3aa: CASSVSENQETQYF
CDR3nt: TGTGCCAGCAGCGTATCAGAAAACCAAGAGACCCAGTACTTC

j_gene: TRBJ2-1
abundance: .
d_gene: TRBD2
v_gene: TRBV2
CDR3aa: CASGIPGLAGEGYGNEQFF
CDR3nt: TGTGCCAGCGGGATACCGGGACTAGCGGGAGAAGGGTATGGAAATGAGCAGTTCTTC

j_gene: TRBJ1-3
abundance: .
d_gene: .
v_gene: TRBV4-2
CDR3aa: CASSQDRVNSGNTIYF
CDR3nt: TGTGCCAGCAGCCAAGATCGGGTTAACTCTGGAAACACCATATATTTT

j_gene: TRBJ1-1
abundance: .
d_gene: .
v_gene: TRBV3-1
CDR3aa: CASSQDQRARENTEAFF
CDR3nt: TGTGCCAGCAGCCAAGATCAGAGGGCGAGGGAGAACACTGAAGCTTTCTTT

j_gene: TRBJ1-6
abundance: .
d_gene: .
v_gene: TRBV6-1
CDR3aa: CASSDIFGTFESSPLHF
CDR3nt: TGTGCCAGCAGTGACATCTTCGGGACATTCGAATCTTCACCCCTCCACTTT

j_gene: TRBJ1-1
abundance: .
d_gene: .
v_gene: TRBV21-1
CDR3aa: CASPSGATEAFF
CDR3nt: TGTGCCAGCCCTAGTGGGGCCACTGAAGCTTTCTTT

j_gene: TRBJ2-7
abundance: .
d_gene: TRBD1
v_gene: TRBV6-2/TRBV6-3
CDR3aa: CASSYSGDRVSEQYF
CDR3nt: TGTGCCAGCAGTTACTCAGGGGACAGGGTCTCCGAGCAGTACTTC

j_gene: TRBJ2-1
abundance: few
d_gene: TRBD2
v_gene: TRBV10-2
CDR3aa: CASRLAGGGNEQFF
CDR3nt: TGCGCCAGCAGACTAGCGGGAGGGGGGAATGAGCAGTTCTTC

j_gene: TRBJ1-6
abundance: many
d_gene: .
v_gene: TRBV7-9
CDR3aa: CASSKRADESPLHF
CDR3nt: TGTGCCAGCAGCAAGAGGGCGGATGAGTCACCCCTCCACTTT

j_gene: TRBJ2-7
abundance: few
d_gene: .
v_gene: TRBV6-6
CDR3aa: CASSTEVEQYF
CDR3nt: TGTGCCAGCAGTACCGAGGTTGAGCAGTACTTC

j_gene: TRBJ1-1
abundance: .
d_gene: .
v_gene: TRBV5-5
CDR3aa: CASSPVGGRWTEAFF
CDR3nt: TGTGCCAGCAGCCCCGTGGGGGGGCGGTGGACTGAAGCTTTCTTT

j_gene: TRBJ2-1
abundance: .
d_gene: .
v_gene: TRBV7-2
CDR3aa: CASSSPLRGNEQFF
CDR3nt: TGTGCCAGCAGCTCCCCGCTGCGAGGGAATGAGCAGTTCTTC

j_gene: TRBJ1-6
abundance: .
d_gene: TRBD1
v_gene: TRBV10-3
CDR3aa: CAISPDRERSPLHF
CDR3nt: TGTGCCATCAGCCCGGACAGGGAGAGGTCACCCCTCCACTTT

j_gene: TRBJ2-3
abundance: few
d_gene: TRBD2
v_gene: TRBV10-3
CDR3aa: CAISDTSGRSTDTQYF
CDR3nt: TGTGCCATCAGTGACACTAGCGGGAGAAGTACAGATACGCAGTATTTT

j_gene: TRBJ1-6
abundance: few
d_gene: .
v_gene: TRBV12-3/TRBV12-4
CDR3aa: CASSPQGRYSRGIYNSPLHF
CDR3nt: TGTGCCAGCAGTCCCCAGGGGCGCTACAGCAGGGGAATCTATAATTCACCCCTCCACTTT

j_gene: TRBJ1-2
abundance: many
d_gene: .
v_gene: TRBV12-3/TRBV12-4
CDR3aa: CASSFYQMQGDYGYTF
CDR3nt: TGTGCCAGCAGTTTTTATCAAATGCAGGGCGATTATGGCTACACCTTC

j_gene: TRBJ1-2
abundance: .
d_gene: .
v_gene: TRBV29-1
CDR3aa: CSVERAGAYYGYTF
CDR3nt: TGCAGCGTTGAACGGGCAGGGGCTTACTATGGCTACACCTTC

j_gene: TRBJ2-1
abundance: few
d_gene: TRBD1
v_gene: TRBV29-1
CDR3aa: CSVEDQRQGWGTGEQFF
CDR3nt: TGCAGCGTTGAAGACCAACGACAGGGTTGGGGAACGGGTGAGCAGTTCTTC

j_gene: TRBJ1-3
abundance: .
d_gene: .
v_gene: TRBV5-5
CDR3aa: CASSAAFSGNTIYF
CDR3nt: TGTGCCAGCAGTGCGGCATTCTCTGGAAACACCATATATTTT

j_gene: TRBJ2-7
abundance: few
d_gene: .
v_gene: TRBV5-1
CDR3aa: CASNIGGAVYEQYF
CDR3nt: TGCGCCAGCAATATCGGCGGGGCCGTGTACGAGCAGTACTTC

j_gene: TRBJ1-2
abundance: .
d_gene: TRBD1
v_gene: TRBV10-3
CDR3aa: CAISESGQGSGNYGYTF
CDR3nt: TGTGCCATCAGTGAGTCTGGACAGGGGAGTGGGAACTATGGCTACACCTTC

j_gene: TRBJ2-7
abundance: few
d_gene: .
v_gene: TRBV20-1
CDR3aa: CSANILATPSYEQYF
CDR3nt: TGCAGTGCTAACATTCTAGCGACACCCTCCTACGAGCAGTACTTC

j_gene: TRBJ2-5
abundance: .
d_gene: TRBD2
v_gene: TRBV10-3
CDR3aa: CATAPVAGGSQETQYF
CDR3nt: TGTGCCACGGCCCCCGTAGCGGGAGGTTCCCAAGAGACCCAGTACTTC

j_gene: TRBJ2-1
abundance: few
d_gene: TRBD1
v_gene: TRBV20-1
CDR3aa: CSGQGAGLPPNNEQFF
CDR3nt: TGCAGTGGACAGGGGGCAGGGCTACCACCTAACAATGAGCAGTTCTTC

j_gene: TRBJ2-3
abundance: few
d_gene: .
v_gene: TRBV7-2
CDR3aa: CASGPEVEVGVAQYF
CDR3nt: TGTGCCAGCGGCCCTGAGGTAGAGGTGGGCGTGGCGCAGTATTTT

j_gene: TRBJ2-1
abundance: .
d_gene: .
v_gene: TRBV9
CDR3aa: CASSVDWRDSHNEQFF
CDR3nt: TGTGCCAGCAGCGTAGATTGGAGGGACAGCCACAATGAGCAGTTCTTC

j_gene: TRBJ2-1
abundance: few
d_gene: TRBD1
v_gene: TRBV30
CDR3aa: CAWRGTGNNEQFF
CDR3nt: TGTGCCTGGAGGGGGACAGGCAACAATGAGCAGTTCTTC

j_gene: TRBJ2-7
abundance: few
d_gene: TRBD2
v_gene: TRBV20-1
CDR3aa: CSASPSGSLPGYEQYF
CDR3nt: TGCAGTGCTAGTCCTAGCGGGAGCCTCCCGGGCTACGAGCAGTACTTC

j_gene: TRBJ2-1
abundance: few
d_gene: TRBD1
v_gene: TRBV5-1
CDR3aa: CASSSRSGQVVNEQFF
CDR3nt: TGCGCCAGCAGCTCCCGATCGGGACAGGTCGTAAATGAGCAGTTCTTC

j_gene: TRBJ2-7
abundance: many
d_gene: .
v_gene: TRBV20-1
CDR3aa: CSAVLGGGGYEQYF
CDR3nt: TGCAGTGCTGTCCTGGGTGGGGGAGGATACGAGCAGTACTTC

j_gene: TRBJ1-5
abundance: .
d_gene: .
v_gene: TRBV23-1
CDR3aa: CASSHQGENQPQHF
CDR3nt: TGCGCCAGCAGTCATCAAGGGGAAAATCAGCCCCAGCATTTT

j_gene: TRBJ2-1
abundance: few
d_gene: TRBD2
v_gene: TRBV5-1
CDR3aa: CASSLTSGRAGNEQFF
CDR3nt: TGCGCCAGCAGCTTGACTAGCGGGAGGGCGGGGAATGAGCAGTTCTTC

j_gene: TRBJ2-1
abundance: .
d_gene: TRBD2
v_gene: TRBV5-1
CDR3aa: CASSLEPLAASYNEQFF
CDR3nt: TGCGCCAGCAGCTTGGAACCGCTAGCGGCTTCTTACAATGAGCAGTTCTTC

j_gene: TRBJ1-2
abundance: many
d_gene: .
v_gene: TRBV10-3
CDR3aa: CAISEPTGGYTF
CDR3nt: TGTGCCATCAGTGAGCCTACAGGTGGCTACACCTTC

j_gene: TRBJ2-1
abundance: many
d_gene: TRBD1
v_gene: TRBV29-1
CDR3aa: CSARQGADNEQFF
CDR3nt: TGCAGCGCAAGACAGGGGGCCGACAATGAGCAGTTCTTC

j_gene: TRBJ2-7
abundance: .
d_gene: .
v_gene: TRBV14
CDR3aa: CASSQEGRTYEQYF
CDR3nt: TGTGCCAGCAGCCAAGAGGGTCGGACCTACGAGCAGTACTTC

j_gene: TRBJ2-7
abundance: .
d_gene: TRBD1
v_gene: TRBV30
CDR3aa: CAWSRTGHYEQYF
CDR3nt: TGTGCCTGGAGTCGGACAGGGCACTACGAGCAGTACTTC

j_gene: TRBJ1-1
abundance: many
d_gene: .
v_gene: TRBV29-1
CDR3aa: CSVRQTQEKAFF
CDR3nt: TGCAGCGTTAGACAGACTCAGGAGAAAGCTTTCTTT

j_gene: TRBJ1-2
abundance: .
d_gene: .
v_gene: TRBV5-4
CDR3aa: CASSLAAEQKYYGYTF
CDR3nt: TGTGCCAGCAGCTTGGCCGCAGAGCAGAAATACTATGGCTACACCTTC

j_gene: TRBJ2-1
abundance: .
d_gene: .
v_gene: TRBV3-1
CDR3aa: CASSQSSNEQFF
CDR3nt: TGTGCCAGCAGCCAAAGTTCCAATGAGCAGTTCTTC

j_gene: TRBJ2-7
abundance: many
d_gene: TRBD1
v_gene: TRBV20-1
CDR3aa: CSATLDRGPSYEQYF
CDR3nt: TGCAGTGCCACCTTGGACAGGGGGCCCTCCTACGAGCAGTACTTC

j_gene: TRBJ2-1
abundance: few
d_gene: .
v_gene: TRBV10-3
CDR3aa: CAIGLELGNEQFF
CDR3nt: TGTGCCATCGGCTTAGAACTCGGCAATGAGCAGTTCTTC

j_gene: TRBJ2-5
abundance: .
d_gene: .
v_gene: TRBV7-2
CDR3aa: CASSETGYQETQYF
CDR3nt: TGTGCCAGCAGCGAAACAGGGTACCAAGAGACCCAGTACTTC

j_gene: TRBJ2-1
abundance: few
d_gene: .
v_gene: TRBV7-9
CDR3aa: CASSSDLNEQFF
CDR3nt: TGTGCCAGCAGCTCAGATCTCAATGAGCAGTTCTTC

j_gene: TRBJ2-7
abundance: few
d_gene: TRBD2
v_gene: TRBV6-1
CDR3aa: CASSVSAAGGLYEQYF
CDR3nt: TGTGCCAGCAGTGTCTCGGCGGCGGGAGGGCTCTACGAGCAGTACTTC

j_gene: TRBJ1-1
abundance: few
d_gene: .
v_gene: TRBV29-1
CDR3aa: CSLYRSNTEAFF
CDR3nt: TGCAGCTTATACAGGTCGAACACTGAAGCTTTCTTT

j_gene: TRBJ1-2
abundance: .
d_gene: TRBD1
v_gene: TRBV5-1
CDR3aa: CASSGGTGGLGYTF
CDR3nt: TGCGCCAGCAGCGGAGGGACAGGGGGCCTTGGCTACACCTTC

j_gene: TRBJ2-1
abundance: .
d_gene: .
v_gene: TRBV2
CDR3aa: CASSPRGAGRDNEQFF
CDR3nt: TGTGCCAGCAGTCCACGCGGGGCGGGACGGGACAATGAGCAGTTCTTC

j_gene: TRBJ1-1
abundance: few
d_gene: .
v_gene: TRBV12-3/TRBV12-4
CDR3aa: CASSGGQALTEAFF
CDR3nt: TGTGCCAGCAGTGGGGGGCAGGCGCTCACTGAAGCTTTCTTT

j_gene: TRBJ1-3
abundance: many
d_gene: .
v_gene: TRBV12-3/TRBV12-4
CDR3aa: CASTRALLSGNTIYF
CDR3nt: TGTGCCAGCACCCGAGCCCTACTCTCTGGAAACACCATATATTTT

j_gene: TRBJ2-3
abundance: .
d_gene: TRBD2
v_gene: TRBV10-3
CDR3aa: CAISKTSGSSDTQYF
CDR3nt: TGTGCCATCAGCAAGACTAGCGGGAGCTCAGATACGCAGTATTTT

j_gene: TRBJ1-2
abundance: .
d_gene: .
v_gene: TRBV5-1
CDR3aa: CASAPMGAGYTF
CDR3nt: TGCGCCAGCGCCCCAATGGGGGCAGGCTACACCTTC

j_gene: TRBJ1-3
abundance: few
d_gene: TRBD1
v_gene: TRBV20-1
CDR3aa: CSARVGTDGNTIYF
CDR3nt: TGCAGTGCTAGGGTGGGGACAGATGGAAACACCATATATTTT